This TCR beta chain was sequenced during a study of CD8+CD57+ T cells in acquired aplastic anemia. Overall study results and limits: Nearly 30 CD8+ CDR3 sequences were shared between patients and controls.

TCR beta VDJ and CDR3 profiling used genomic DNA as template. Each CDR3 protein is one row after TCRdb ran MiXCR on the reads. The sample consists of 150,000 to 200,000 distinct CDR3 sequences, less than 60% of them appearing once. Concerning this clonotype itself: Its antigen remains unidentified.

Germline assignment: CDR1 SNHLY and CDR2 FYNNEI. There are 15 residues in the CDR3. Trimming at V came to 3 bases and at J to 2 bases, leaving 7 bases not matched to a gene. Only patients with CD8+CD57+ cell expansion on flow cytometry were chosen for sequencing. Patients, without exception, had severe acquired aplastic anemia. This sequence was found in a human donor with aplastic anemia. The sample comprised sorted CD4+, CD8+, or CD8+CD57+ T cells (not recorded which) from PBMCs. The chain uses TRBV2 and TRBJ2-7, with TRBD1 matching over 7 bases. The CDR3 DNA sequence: TGTGCCAGCAGTGACCCGCCGGGACAGACCTACGAGCAGTACTTC. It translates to CASSDPPGQTYEQYF.